This T cell receptor (beta chain) is from a study of CD8 T cells in Susac syndrome. The study, taken as a whole, reports: Expansion of Susac CD8+ clones peaked in TEMRA cells and in active patients.

As to this clonotype: What it binds is not known.

Blood CD8+ and CD4+ T cells underwent high-throughput TCR beta sequencing. The diagnostic criteria were recently defined, and patients with Susac syndrome met them for definite or probable disease. TEMRA cells were enriched by FACS, and CD4+ and CD8+ T cells were negatively isolated. The CDR3 totals 15 residues. Germline V gives CDR1 LGHDT, CDR2 YNNKEL (reference sequence). V was shortened by 2 bases and J by 2 bases, with 10 bases between the two germline ends. A quantity of roughly 0.5 to 1 ug RNA underwent reverse transcription using random hexamers. MiXCR, run by TCRdb on the immunoSEQ multiplex PCR reads, gives a single entry per CDR3 protein. The sample lists 120,000 or so distinct CDR3 sequences; 90% to 95% were seen once.

The genes are TRBV3-1 and TRBJ2-1; no definite D call. Sequencing used CD8+ T cells from PBMCs. The TCR comes from a human donor with Susac syndrome. The CDR3 DNA reads TGTGCCAGCAGCCAACTTGTGGGTCCCTACAATGAGCAGTTCTTC. It codes for CASSQLVGPYNEQFF.